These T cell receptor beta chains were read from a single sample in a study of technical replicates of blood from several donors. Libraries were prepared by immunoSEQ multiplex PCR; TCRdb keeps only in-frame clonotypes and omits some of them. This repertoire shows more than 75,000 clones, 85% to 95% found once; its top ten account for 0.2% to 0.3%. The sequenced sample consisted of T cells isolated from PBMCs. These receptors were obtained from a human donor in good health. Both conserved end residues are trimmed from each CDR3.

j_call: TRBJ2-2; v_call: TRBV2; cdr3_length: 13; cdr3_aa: ASSEVAGDTGELF
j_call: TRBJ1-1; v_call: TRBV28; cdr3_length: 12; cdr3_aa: ASSAWGTGTEAF
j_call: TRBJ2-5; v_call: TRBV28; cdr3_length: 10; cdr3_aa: ASSPPGGTQY
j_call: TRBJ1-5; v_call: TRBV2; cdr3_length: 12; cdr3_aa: ASRDSTGNQPQH
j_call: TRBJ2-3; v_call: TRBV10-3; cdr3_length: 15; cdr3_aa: AISGHRLAESTDTQY
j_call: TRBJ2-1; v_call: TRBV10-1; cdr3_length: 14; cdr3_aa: ASRVTGGGERNEQF
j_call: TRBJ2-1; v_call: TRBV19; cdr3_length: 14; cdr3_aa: ASSMVAGGHYNEQF
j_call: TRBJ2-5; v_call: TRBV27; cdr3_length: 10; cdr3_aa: ASLAGKETQY
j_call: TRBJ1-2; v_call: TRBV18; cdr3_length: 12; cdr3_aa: ASSPDRSGYGYT
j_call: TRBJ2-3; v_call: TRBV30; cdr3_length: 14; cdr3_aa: AWSAASGGPTDTQY
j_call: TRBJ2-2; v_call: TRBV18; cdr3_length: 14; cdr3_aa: ASSPLTGKNTGELF
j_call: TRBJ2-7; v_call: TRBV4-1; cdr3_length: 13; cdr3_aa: ASSRDRGHAYEQY
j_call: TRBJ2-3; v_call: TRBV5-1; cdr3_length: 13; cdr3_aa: ASRLQGLSTDTQY
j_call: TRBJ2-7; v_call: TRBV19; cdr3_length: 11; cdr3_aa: ASAQGFTYEQY
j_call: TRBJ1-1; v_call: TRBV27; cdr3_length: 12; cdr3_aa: ASRQQGLNTEAF
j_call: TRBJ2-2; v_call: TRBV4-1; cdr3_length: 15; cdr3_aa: ASSPGLAIGNTGELF
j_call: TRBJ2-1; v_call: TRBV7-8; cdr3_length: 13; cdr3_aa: ASTITSGRYNEQF
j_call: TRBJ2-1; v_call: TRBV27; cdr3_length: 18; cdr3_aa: ASSSVPPSGLAGGRDEQF
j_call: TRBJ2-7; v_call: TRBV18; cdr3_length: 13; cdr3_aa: ASSPGTGGALEQY
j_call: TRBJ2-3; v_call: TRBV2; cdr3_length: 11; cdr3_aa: ASAREGTDTQY
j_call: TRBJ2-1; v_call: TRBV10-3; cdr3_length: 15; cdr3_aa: AITGQGIGSSYNEQF
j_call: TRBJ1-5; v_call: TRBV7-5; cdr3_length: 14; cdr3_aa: VRSPDRVQSNQPQH
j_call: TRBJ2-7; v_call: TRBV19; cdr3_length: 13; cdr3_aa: ASSIRGQLTYEQY
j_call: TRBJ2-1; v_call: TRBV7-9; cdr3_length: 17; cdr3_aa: ASSLPRDRGPTWYNEQF
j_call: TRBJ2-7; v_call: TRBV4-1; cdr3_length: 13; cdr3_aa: ASRPGTGASYEQY
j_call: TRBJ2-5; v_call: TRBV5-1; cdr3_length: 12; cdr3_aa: ASSLLVTEETQY
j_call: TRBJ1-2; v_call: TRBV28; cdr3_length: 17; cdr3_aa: ASSSPKYRGTTTHYGYT
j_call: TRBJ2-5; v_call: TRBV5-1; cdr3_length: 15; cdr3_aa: ASSRWGSGQEGETQY
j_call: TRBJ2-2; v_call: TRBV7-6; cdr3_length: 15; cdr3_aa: ASSLVGTSGGRGELF
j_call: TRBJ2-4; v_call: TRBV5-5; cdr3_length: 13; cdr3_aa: ASSFPGTSKNIQY
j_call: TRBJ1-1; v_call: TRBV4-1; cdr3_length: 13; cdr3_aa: ASSQVGGSSTEAF
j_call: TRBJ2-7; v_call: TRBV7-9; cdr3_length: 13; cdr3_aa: ASSAERDTYYEQY
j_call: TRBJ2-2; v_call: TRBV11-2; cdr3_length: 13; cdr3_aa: ASSSGQGYTGELF
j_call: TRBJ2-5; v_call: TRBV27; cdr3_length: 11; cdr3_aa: ASSLRGWETQY
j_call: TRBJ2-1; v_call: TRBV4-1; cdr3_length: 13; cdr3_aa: ASSRSRDSKNEQF
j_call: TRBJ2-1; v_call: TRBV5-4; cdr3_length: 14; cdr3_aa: ASSLSGGGSYNEQF
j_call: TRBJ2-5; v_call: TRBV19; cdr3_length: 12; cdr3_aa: ASSSLAGVETQY
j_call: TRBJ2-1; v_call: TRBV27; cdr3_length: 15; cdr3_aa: ASSSGRSRPSTSEQF
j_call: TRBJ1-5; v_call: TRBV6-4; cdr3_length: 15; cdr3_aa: ASSDSTGRVGNQPQH
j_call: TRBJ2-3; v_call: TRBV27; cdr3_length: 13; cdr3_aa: ASSVQLTTPIGQY
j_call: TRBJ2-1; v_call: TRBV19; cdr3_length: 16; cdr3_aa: ASRSGGRRESSYNEQF
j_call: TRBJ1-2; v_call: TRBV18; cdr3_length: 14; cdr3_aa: ASSPPSVSGDYGYT
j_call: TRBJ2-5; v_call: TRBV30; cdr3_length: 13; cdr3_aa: AWSLIPGTGETQY
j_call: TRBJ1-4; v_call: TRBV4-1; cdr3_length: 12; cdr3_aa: ASSRQGSNEKLF
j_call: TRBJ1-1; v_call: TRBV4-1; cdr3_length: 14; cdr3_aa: ASSQAGRGRGAEAF
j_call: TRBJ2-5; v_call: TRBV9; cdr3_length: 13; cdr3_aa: ASSVGNRDQETQY
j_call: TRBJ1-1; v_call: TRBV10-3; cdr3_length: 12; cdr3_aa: AIRQTGLNTEAF
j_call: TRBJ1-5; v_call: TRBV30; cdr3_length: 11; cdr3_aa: AWSVKRNQPQH
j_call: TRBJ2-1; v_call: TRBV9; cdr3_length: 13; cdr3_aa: ASSASLAGVGEQF
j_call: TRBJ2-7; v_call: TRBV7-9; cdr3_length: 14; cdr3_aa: ASSLGLAGGSYEQY
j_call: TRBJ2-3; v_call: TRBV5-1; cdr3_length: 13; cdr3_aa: ASSPSSGLTDTQY
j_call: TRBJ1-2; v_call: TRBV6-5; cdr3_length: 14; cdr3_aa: ASSYSNFRVHYGYT
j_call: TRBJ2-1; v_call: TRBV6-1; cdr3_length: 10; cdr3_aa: ASSENWNEQF
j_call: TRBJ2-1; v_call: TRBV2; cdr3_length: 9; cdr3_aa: ACLANNEQF
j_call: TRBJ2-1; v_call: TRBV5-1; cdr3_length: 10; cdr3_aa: ASSPEDREQF